A selection of T cell receptor beta chains follows, all from one sample in a study of blood T cell repertoires in COVID-19. The assay was immunoSEQ multiplex PCR, and TCRdb's table has in-frame clones only and misses some. The top ten clones hold approximately 5% of a sample with approximately 360,000 clones, roughly four fifths of them seen once. Sequenced material: PBMCs or T cells enriched from blood (not recorded which). Every receptor here comes from a woman in her forties or fifties who had recovered from COVID-19. CDR3s include the opening cysteine and the closing phenylalanine or tryptophan. A D gene is named only where the DNA matches it firmly. Size tells how often a clone was seen (once, few, many) or the class of an expanded clone, and some rows leave it out.

TRBD2	TRBJ2-3	TRBV7-3	-	CASSLGSGGRETDTQYF	TGTGCCAGCAGCTTAGGGAGTGGCGGGAGGGAGACAGATACGCAGTATTTT
-	TRBJ2-5	TRBV3-1/TRBV3-2	-	CASSQDVGRETQYF	TGTGCCAGCAGCCAAGATGTGGGCCGCGAGACCCAGTACTTC
TRBD1	TRBJ2-5	TRBV7-7	-	CASSLNPGGQETQYF	TGTGCCAGCAGCTTGAATCCAGGGGGCCAAGAGACCCAGTACTTC
TRBD2	TRBJ2-2	TRBV10-2	-	CASRSGIEELFF	TGCGCCAGCAGAAGCGGGATTGAGGAGCTGTTTTTT
-	TRBJ2-7	TRBV6-5	-	CASSSRGYEQYF	TGTGCCAGCAGCTCCAGAGGGTACGAGCAGTACTTC
-	TRBJ1-2	TRBV5-8	-	CASSGRMGANYGYTF	TGTGCCAGCAGCGGGAGAATGGGAGCTAACTATGGCTACACCTTC
-	TRBJ1-1	TRBV11-2	few	CASSLSARDTEAFF	TGTGCCAGCAGCTTATCTGCCCGGGACACTGAAGCTTTCTTT
-	TRBJ1-4	TRBV11-2	few	CASSLGSGNEKLFF	TGTGCCAGCAGCTTAGGTTCCGGTAATGAAAAACTGTTTTTT
TRBD1	TRBJ1-1	TRBV18	-	CASSPRTGVNTEAFF	TGTGCCAGCTCACCAAGGACAGGGGTGAACACTGAAGCTTTCTTT
TRBD2	TRBJ2-3	TRBV5-1	few	CASSLGGGRGGRTDTQYF	TGCGCCAGCAGCTTGGGCGGGGGGCGCGGGGGTCGCACAGATACGCAGTATTTT
TRBD2	TRBJ2-5	TRBV14	-	CASSHRGGTAGAETQYF	TGTGCCAGCAGCCACCGGGGGGGAACAGCGGGGGCGGAGACCCAGTACTTC
-	TRBJ2-3	TRBV7-3	-	CASSRGTDGTDTQYF	TGTGCCAGCAGCCGCGGGACCGACGGGACAGATACGCAGTATTTT
-	TRBJ2-7	TRBV18	-	CASSPPSGYEQYF	TGTGCCAGCTCACCACCGTCGGGCTACGAGCAGTACTTC
-	TRBJ1-6	TRBV2	once	CASSPRTANNSPLHF	TGTGCCAGCAGCCCCCGGACAGCAAATAATTCACCCCTCCACTTT
-	TRBJ1-6	TRBV2	-	CAANGRDDSPLHF	TGTGCCGCTAATGGGAGGGACGATTCACCCCTCCACTTT
-	TRBJ1-5	TRBV6-1	-	CASSENWQGFNQPQHF	TGTGCCAGCAGTGAAAATTGGCAGGGGTTCAATCAGCCCCAGCATTTT
TRBD2	TRBJ2-3	TRBV20-1	-	CSASKGLGVDTQYF	TGCAGTGCTAGTAAGGGACTAGGGGTAGATACGCAGTATTTT
-	TRBJ1-2	TRBV27	-	CASTLRGSANYGYTF	TGTGCCAGCACCCTACGGGGAAGTGCAAACTATGGCTACACCTTC
TRBD1	TRBJ1-2	TRBV18	-	CASSRADRDYGYTF	TGTGCCAGCTCACGAGCGGACAGGGACTATGGCTACACCTTC
-	TRBJ1-1	TRBV19	-	CASSIGQTNTEAFF	TGTGCCAGTAGTATAGGACAGACAAACACTGAAGCTTTCTTT
TRBD1	TRBJ2-1	TRBV29-1	-	CSANGQGSYNEQFF	TGCAGCGCAAACGGACAGGGGTCCTACAATGAGCAGTTCTTC
-	TRBJ2-2	TRBV5-1	many	CASSLLSPETGELFF	TGCGCCAGCAGCTTGCTTAGCCCCGAGACCGGGGAGCTGTTTTTT
TRBD2	TRBJ2-2	TRBV19	-	CASSMGGRSTGELFF	TGTGCCAGTAGTATGGGCGGGAGAAGTACCGGGGAGCTGTTTTTT
TRBD1	TRBJ1-4	TRBV5-1	-	CASRNTGGTNEKLFF	TGCGCCAGCAGAAATACAGGGGGCACTAATGAAAAACTGTTTTTT
TRBD1	TRBJ1-2	TRBV7-9	-	CASSLDWAGQKNYGYTF	TGTGCCAGCAGCTTAGATTGGGCGGGACAGAAGAACTATGGCTACACCTTC
-	TRBJ1-1	TRBV11-3	once	CASSFTGGMNTEAFF	TGTGCCAGCAGCTTCACTGGGGGCATGAACACTGAAGCTTTCTTT
TRBD1	TRBJ2-2	TRBV19	-	CASKRQGLNTGELFF	TGTGCCAGTAAAAGACAGGGCCTAAACACCGGGGAGCTGTTTTTT
-	TRBJ1-1	TRBV3-1/TRBV3-2	-	CASSPSWAPSNTEAFF	TGTGCCAGCAGCCCAAGTTGGGCCCCTTCGAACACTGAAGCTTTCTTT
TRBD2	TRBJ2-7	TRBV5-1	-	CASSSPGLAATYEQYF	TGCGCCAGCAGCTCCCCAGGACTAGCGGCAACCTACGAGCAGTACTTC
-	TRBJ2-1	TRBV7-2	-	CASSFLASASSYNEQFF	TGTGCCAGCAGCTTCTTGGCTTCCGCTAGCTCCTACAATGAGCAGTTCTTC
-	TRBJ1-2	TRBV29-1	-	CSVEGGRPAGGYTF	TGCAGCGTTGAAGGAGGGCGGCCAGCCGGTGGCTACACCTTC
-	TRBJ1-6	TRBV5-1	-	CASSQSGESSPLHF	TGCGCCAGCAGCCAGTCGGGGGAGAGTTCACCCCTCCACTTT
TRBD1	TRBJ1-4	TRBV20-1	-	CSASDPYRQGLGETNEKLFF	TGCAGTGCTAGTGATCCCTACCGACAGGGTCTAGGGGAAACTAATGAAAAACTGTTTTTT
TRBD2	TRBJ2-4	TRBV30	once	CAWSRGGGAPDIQYF	TGTGCCTGGAGTCGAGGCGGGGGGGCTCCGGACATTCAGTACTTC
-	TRBJ2-3	TRBV6-5	-	CASSPRDLQYF	TGTGCCAGCAGTCCCCGGGACTTGCAGTATTTT
-	TRBJ1-2	TRBV4-2	-	CATKGQNYGYTF	TGTGCCACAAAGGGACAAAACTATGGCTACACCTTC
TRBD1	TRBJ1-2	TRBV7-2	-	CASSSGGYYGYTF	TGTGCCAGCAGCTCAGGGGGGTATTATGGCTACACCTTC
-	TRBJ2-1	TRBV19	once	CASSIPNADEQFF	TGTGCCAGTAGTATCCCAAACGCAGATGAGCAGTTCTTC
-	TRBJ1-1	TRBV5-8	once	CASSFPTGGVAAGDTEAFF	TGTGCCAGCAGCTTTCCGACTGGTGGGGTCGCCGCGGGGGACACTGAAGCTTTCTTT
-	TRBJ1-3	TRBV9	-	CASSAVGGSGNTIYF	TGTGCCAGCAGCGCCGTGGGGGGTTCTGGAAACACCATATATTTT
-	TRBJ1-2	TRBV7-8	few	CASSLGGVGNYGYTF	TGTGCCAGCAGCTTAGGCGGGGTCGGGAACTATGGCTACACCTTC
-	TRBJ2-5	TRBV11-1	-	CASSLGLQETQYF	TGTGCCAGCAGCTTGGGGCTCCAAGAGACCCAGTACTTC
TRBD1	TRBJ1-2	TRBV3-1/TRBV3-2	-	CASSQMGTGLGYTF	TGTGCCAGCAGCCAAATGGGGACAGGGCTTGGCTACACCTTC